This T cell receptor beta chain was captured by sequencing in a study of response to subunit inactivated influenza vaccine. Study observations and caveats: Few additional T cells are recruited per seasonal influenza vaccination, authors suggested.

V dropped 6 bases and J dropped 0 bases, with 8 bases sitting between them. The CDR3 contains 13 residues. This clonotype appeared many times. The antigen is undetermined. TCRdb recomputed calls from the RT-PCR reads with MiXCR, one row per CDR3 protein. The sample includes roughly 500,000 distinct CDR3 sequences, about 25% of them seen just once. The rearrangement joins TRBV12-3 or TRBV12-4 to TRBJ2-5, with D unresolved. The receptor's source is a man in his forties or fifties who received an inactivated influenza vaccine. The sample here was CD4+ T cells sorted from PBMCs, taken more than 4 days after vaccination. The CDR3 sequence is CASSFGYQETQYF. CDR3 nucleotides: TGTGCCAGCAGCTTTGGGTACCAAGAGACCCAGTACTTC.